This T cell receptor (beta chain) was retrieved from a study of T-cell memory formation after mild COVID-19. Findings and limits, study-wide: Clones that shrank (day 15 to 85) were balanced CD4/CD8, whereas later expanders leaned CD4+.

A note on this clonotype: The antigen remains undetermined.

TCRdb processed the 5' RACE reads anew with MiXCR; each CDR3 protein has one entry. Altogether roughly 400,000 distinct CDR3 sequences are present, roughly 15% being singletons, with the ten largest covering roughly 21%. CDR3 length: 16 amino acids. Trimming cost V 5 bases and J 4 bases, with 18 bases left between them. The chain recombines TRBV12-3 or TRBV12-4 with TRBJ1-5; D gene ambiguous. The sequenced sample was PBMCs or a T cell subset sorted from them (not recorded which). This sequence originates from a man between 18 and 35 years old who had mild COVID-19 (a few samples of this study predate the infection). Cell type and time point are not known. The CDR3 here is CASSTSSTAGNQPQHF. CDR3 bases: TGTGCCAGCAGTACCTCGAGTACCGCGGGTAATCAGCCCCAGCATTTT.